This TCR beta chain was identified during a study of CD8+ T cells in alopecia areata. On the study more broadly: Treated patients were given oral tofacitinib, which was dosed at 5 to 10 mg twice daily.

Isolated RNA was reverse transcribed into cDNA used as the sequencing template. Repertoires were generated with immunoSEQ multiplex PCR, while TCRdb's copy carries only in-frame clones and drops some. The repertoire includes around 7,300 clones, around 60% of them detected once, and about 17% sits in the top ten. Samples from alopecia areata patients were lesional scalp punch biopsies and peripheral blood. Study-wide results and caveats: Unlike in mice, where it was clearer, TCR sharing across patients was less clear, possibly HLA-related. Sequencing of scalp tissue also captures the resident alphabeta T cells of normal skin. Lesional scalp exceeded normal scalp in clonality, especially in alopecia totalis/universalis.

In germline, CDR1 is KGHSH, CDR2 LQKENI. The CDR3 is made up of 19 amino acids. V trimming: 6 bases; J trimming: 3 bases; junction bases outside the gene matches: 18. In its sample, this clone was seen a few times. As yet, its antigen is unknown. The source was skin, collected at week 0. This TCR was sampled from a human donor with alopecia areata. The chain uses TRBV18 and TRBJ2-1; 9 bases agree with TRBD2. Written as DNA, the CDR3 is TGTGCCAGCTCCCTCTTTCGGGATAGCGGGAGAGTTGGCTACAATGAGCAGTTCTTC. This gives the protein CASSLFRDSGRVGYNEQFF.